This TCR beta chain was retrieved from a study of shared clonotypes between healthy human individuals. This clone was observed once. The antigen is not known. The study drew all its donors from Caucasian adults living in Nashville, Tennessee. Subsets obtained from CD4+ cells comprised CD45RA+ naive and CD45RA-negative memory cells. Here immunoSEQ multiplex PCR was the method, and the copy in TCRdb shows in-frame clones only, minus some. The table includes about 1.1 million clones, about 84% detected once. The CDR3 is made up of 14 amino acids. V was pared by 5 bases and J by 7 bases, with 14 bases between. The germline V gene encodes CDR1 MDHEN and CDR2 SYDVKM. Study findings and constraints: Expectations were that clonotype sharing among donors would be affected by sequencing depth.

The chain links TRBV28 to TRBJ1-4; D is unresolved. The receptor comes from a man younger than 35 in good health. Some clones in this sample may be carry-over from other donors' samples. Source material: memory CD4+ T cells from PBMCs. Stated subset: CD45RA-negative fraction. CDR3 sequence reads: CASSPLWNREKLFF. CDR3 DNA: TGTGCCAGCAGTCCCCTTTGGAATCGTGAAAAACTGTTTTTT.